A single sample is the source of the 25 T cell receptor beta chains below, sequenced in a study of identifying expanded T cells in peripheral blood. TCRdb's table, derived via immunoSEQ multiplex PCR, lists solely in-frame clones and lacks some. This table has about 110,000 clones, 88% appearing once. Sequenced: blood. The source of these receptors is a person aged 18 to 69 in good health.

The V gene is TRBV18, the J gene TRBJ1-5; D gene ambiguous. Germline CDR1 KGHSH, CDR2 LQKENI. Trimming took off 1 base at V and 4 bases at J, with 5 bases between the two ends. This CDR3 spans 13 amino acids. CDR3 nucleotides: TGTGCCAGCTCACCACAGAAAAATCAGCCCCAGCATTTT. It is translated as CASSPQKNQPQHF.

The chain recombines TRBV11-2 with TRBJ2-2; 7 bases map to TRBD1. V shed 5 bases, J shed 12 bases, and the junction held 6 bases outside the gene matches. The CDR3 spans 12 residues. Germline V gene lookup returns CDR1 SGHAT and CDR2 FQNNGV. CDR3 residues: CASSPNRGKLFF. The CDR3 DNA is TGTGCCAGCAGCCCCAACAGGGGTAAGCTGTTTTTT.

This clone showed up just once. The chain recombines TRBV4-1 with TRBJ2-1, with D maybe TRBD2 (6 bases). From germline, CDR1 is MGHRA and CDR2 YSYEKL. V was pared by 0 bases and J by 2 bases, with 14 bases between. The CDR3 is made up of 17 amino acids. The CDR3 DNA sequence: TGCGCCAGCAGCCAAGATTCGGCGGGGTATGCCTACAATGAGCAGTTCTTC. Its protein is CASSQDSAGYAYNEQFF.

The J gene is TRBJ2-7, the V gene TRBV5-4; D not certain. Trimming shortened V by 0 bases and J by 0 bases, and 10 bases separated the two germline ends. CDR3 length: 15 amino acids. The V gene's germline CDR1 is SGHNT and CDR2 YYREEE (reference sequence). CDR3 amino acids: CASSLGLVSSYEQYF. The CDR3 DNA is TGTGCCAGCAGCTTGGGATTGGTGAGCTCCTACGAGCAGTACTTC.

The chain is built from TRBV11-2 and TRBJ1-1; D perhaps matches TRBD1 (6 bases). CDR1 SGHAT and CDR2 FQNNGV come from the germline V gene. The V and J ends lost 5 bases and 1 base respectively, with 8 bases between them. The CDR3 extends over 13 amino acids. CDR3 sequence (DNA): TGTGCCAGCAGCCGACAGGCGAACACTGAAGCTTTCTTT. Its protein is CASSRQANTEAFF.

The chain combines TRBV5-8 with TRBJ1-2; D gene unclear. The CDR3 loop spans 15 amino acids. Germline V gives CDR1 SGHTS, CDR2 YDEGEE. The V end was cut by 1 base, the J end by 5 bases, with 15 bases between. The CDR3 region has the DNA TGTGCCAGCAGCTTGACTTCGGCCTCACTATATGGCTACACCTTC. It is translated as CASSLTSASLYGYTF. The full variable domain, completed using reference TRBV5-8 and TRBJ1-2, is EAGVTQSPTHLIKTRGQQATLRCSPISGHTSVYWYQQALGLGLQFLLWYDEGEERNRGNFPPRFSGRQFPNYSSELNVNALELEDSALYLCASSLTSASLYGYTFGSGTRLTVV.

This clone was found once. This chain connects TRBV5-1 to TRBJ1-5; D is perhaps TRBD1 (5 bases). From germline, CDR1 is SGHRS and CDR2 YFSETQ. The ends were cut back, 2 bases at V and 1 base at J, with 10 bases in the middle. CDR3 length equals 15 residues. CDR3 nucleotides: TGCGCCAGCAGCTTCTCGGGGGGGAGCAATCAGCCCCAGCATTTT. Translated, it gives CASSFSGGSNQPQHF. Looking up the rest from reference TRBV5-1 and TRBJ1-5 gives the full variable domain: KAGVTQTPRYLIKTRGQQVTLSCSPISGHRSVSWYQQTPGQGLQFLFEYFSETQRNKGNFPGRFSGRQFSNSRSEMNVSTLELGDSALYLCASSFSGGSNQPQHFGDGTRLSIL.

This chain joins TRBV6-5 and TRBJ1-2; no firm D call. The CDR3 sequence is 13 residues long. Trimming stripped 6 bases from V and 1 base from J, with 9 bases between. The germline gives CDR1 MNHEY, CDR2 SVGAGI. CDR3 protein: CASSKNRNYGYTF. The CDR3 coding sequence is TGTGCCAGCAGCAAAAATCGTAACTATGGCTACACCTTC.

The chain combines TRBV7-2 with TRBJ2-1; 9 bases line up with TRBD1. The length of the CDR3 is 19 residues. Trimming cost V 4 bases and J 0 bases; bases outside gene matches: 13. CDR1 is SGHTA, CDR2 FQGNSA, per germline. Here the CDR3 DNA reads TGTGCCAGCAGCTCACCGGGACAGGGCGCTAGCGGCTCCTACAATGAGCAGTTCTTC. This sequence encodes CASSSPGQGASGSYNEQFF.

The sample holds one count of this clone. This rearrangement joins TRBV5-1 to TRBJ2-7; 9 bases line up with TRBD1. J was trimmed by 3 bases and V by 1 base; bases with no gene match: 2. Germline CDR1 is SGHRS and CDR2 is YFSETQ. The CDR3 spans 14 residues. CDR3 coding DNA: TGCGCCAGCAGCTTGAGGGACAGGGACTACGAGCAGTACTTC. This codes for CASSLRDRDYEQYF.

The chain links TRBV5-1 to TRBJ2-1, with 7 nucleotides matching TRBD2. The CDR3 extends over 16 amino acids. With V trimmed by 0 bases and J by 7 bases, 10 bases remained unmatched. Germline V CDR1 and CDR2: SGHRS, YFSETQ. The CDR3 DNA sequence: TGCGCCAGCAGCTTGGAGAGCGGGAACCTTGGAAATGAGCAGTTCTTC. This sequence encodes CASSLESGNLGNEQFF.

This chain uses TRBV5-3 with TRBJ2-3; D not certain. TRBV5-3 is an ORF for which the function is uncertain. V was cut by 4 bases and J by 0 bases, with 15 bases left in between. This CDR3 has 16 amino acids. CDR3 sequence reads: CARSTRISDSTDTQYF. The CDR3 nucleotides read TGTGCCAGAAGCACCCGAATTTCGGATAGCACAGATACGCAGTATTTT.

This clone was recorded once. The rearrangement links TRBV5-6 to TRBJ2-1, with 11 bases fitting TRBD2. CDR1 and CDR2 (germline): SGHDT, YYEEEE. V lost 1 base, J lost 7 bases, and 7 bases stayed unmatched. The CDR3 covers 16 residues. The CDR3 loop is CASSLTGLAGGNEQFF. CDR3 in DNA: TGTGCCAGCAGCTTGACCGGGCTAGCGGGAGGAAATGAGCAGTTCTTC. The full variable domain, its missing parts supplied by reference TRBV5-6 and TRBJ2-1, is DAGVTQSPTHLIKTRGQQVTLRCSPKSGHDTVSWYQQALGQGPQFIFQYYEEEERQRGNFPDRFSGHQFPNYSSELNVNALLLGDSALYLCASSLTGLAGGNEQFFGPGTRLTVL.

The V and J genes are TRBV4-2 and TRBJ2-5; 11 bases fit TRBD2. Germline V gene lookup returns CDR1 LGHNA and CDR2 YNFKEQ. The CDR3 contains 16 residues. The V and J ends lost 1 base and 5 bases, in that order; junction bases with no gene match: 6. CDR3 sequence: CASSQGVAGGQETQYF. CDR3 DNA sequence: TGTGCCAGCAGCCAAGGGGTAGCGGGGGGGCAGGAGACCCAGTACTTC.

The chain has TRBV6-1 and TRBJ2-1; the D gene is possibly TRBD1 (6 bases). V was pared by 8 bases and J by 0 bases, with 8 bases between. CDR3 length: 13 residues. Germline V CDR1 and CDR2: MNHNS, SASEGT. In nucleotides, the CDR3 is TGTGCCAGCCAGGGGCGCTCCTACAATGAGCAGTTCTTC. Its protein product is CASQGRSYNEQFF.

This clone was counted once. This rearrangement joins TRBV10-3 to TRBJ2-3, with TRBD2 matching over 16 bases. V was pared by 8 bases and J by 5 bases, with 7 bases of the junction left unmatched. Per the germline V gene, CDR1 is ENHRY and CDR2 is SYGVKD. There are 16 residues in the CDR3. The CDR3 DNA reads TGTGCCATCTCGGGGACTAGCGGGGGGGCGATAGATACGCAGTATTTT. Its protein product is CAISGTSGGAIDTQYF.

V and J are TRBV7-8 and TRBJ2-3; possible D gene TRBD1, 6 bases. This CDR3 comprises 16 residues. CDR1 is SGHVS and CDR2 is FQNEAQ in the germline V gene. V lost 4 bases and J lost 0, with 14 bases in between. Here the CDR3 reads CASSSRGDTSTDTQYF. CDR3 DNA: TGTGCCAGCAGCTCCCGTGGGGACACTAGCACAGATACGCAGTATTTT.

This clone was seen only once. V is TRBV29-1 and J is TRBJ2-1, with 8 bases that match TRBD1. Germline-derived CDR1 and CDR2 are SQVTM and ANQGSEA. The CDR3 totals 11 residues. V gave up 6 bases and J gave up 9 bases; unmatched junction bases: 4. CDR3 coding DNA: TGCAGCGTAGGGACAGGACGTGAGCAGTTCTTC. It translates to CSVGTGREQFF.

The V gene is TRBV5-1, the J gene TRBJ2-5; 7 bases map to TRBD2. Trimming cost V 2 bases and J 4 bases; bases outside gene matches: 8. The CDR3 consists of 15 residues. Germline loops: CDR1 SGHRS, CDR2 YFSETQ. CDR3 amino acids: CASSFGDGGRETQYF. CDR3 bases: TGCGCCAGCAGCTTCGGTGATGGCGGGAGAGAGACCCAGTACTTC.

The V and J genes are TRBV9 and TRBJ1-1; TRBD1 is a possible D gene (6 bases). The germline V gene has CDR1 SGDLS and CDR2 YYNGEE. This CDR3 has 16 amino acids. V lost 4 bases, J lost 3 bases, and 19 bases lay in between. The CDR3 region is CASSKYRELGDTEAFF. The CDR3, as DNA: TGTGCCAGCAGCAAATACAGGGAACTCGGGGACACTGAAGCTTTCTTT.

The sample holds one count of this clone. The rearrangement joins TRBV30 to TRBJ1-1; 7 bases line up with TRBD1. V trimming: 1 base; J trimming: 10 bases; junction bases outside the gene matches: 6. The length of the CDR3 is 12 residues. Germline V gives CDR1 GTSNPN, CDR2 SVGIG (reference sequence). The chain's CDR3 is CAWSELQGIAFF. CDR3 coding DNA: TGTGCCTGGAGTGAATTACAGGGGATAGCTTTCTTT.

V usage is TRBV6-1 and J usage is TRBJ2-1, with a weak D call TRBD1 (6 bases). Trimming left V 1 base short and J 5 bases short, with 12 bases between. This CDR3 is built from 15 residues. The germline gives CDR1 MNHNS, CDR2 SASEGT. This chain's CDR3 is CASSEVGGTHNEQFF. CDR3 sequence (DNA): TGTGCCAGCAGTGAAGTTGGTGGGACACACAATGAGCAGTTCTTC.

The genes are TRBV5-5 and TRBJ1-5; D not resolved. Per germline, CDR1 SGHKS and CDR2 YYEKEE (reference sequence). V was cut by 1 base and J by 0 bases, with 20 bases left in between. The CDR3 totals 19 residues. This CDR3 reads CASSLNLLPPLVSNQPQHF. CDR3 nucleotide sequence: TGTGCCAGCAGCTTGAATCTTCTCCCCCCGTTGGTTAGCAATCAGCCCCAGCATTTT.

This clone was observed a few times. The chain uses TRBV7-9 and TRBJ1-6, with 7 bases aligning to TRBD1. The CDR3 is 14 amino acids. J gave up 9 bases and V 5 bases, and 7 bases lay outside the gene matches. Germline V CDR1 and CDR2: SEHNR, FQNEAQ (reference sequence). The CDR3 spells CASSPDRVTSPLHF. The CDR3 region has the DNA TGTGCCAGCAGCCCAGACAGGGTGACTTCACCCCTCCACTTT.

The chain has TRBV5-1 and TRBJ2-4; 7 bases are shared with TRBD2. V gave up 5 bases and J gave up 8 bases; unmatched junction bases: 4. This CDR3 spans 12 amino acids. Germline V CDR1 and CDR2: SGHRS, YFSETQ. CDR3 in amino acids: CASRSGTDIQYF. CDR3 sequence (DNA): TGCGCCAGCAGGAGCGGGACGGACATTCAGTACTTC.